Given below is one TCR beta chain in context. These data are taken from a study of blood T cells in healthy people across ages. CDR3 size: 16 residues. Germline-derived CDR1 and CDR2 are MGHRA and YSYEKL. J gave up 6 bases and V 4 bases, and 11 bases lay outside the gene matches. A second PCR of roughly 7 to 11 cycles used a sample-barcoded 5' primer and a J-beta primer mix. Samples each returned at least 2.5 million CDR3-containing paired-end reads. TCRdb ran MiXCR on the 5' RACE reads and lists one entry per CDR3 protein. The sample has 600,000 to 850,000 distinct CDR3 sequences; roughly 25% are singletons. The sample also formed part of further work on T cells of mothers and their children.

The receptor was derived from a boy younger than 18 in good health. The V call is TRBV4-1, the J call TRBJ2-1; TRBD2 matches 8 bases. Sequencing was done on a sample of blood. This CDR3 reads CASSPNGAGVSNEQFF. The CDR3 DNA sequence: TGCGCCAGCAGCCCCAACGGAGCGGGAGTAAGCAATGAGCAGTTCTTC.